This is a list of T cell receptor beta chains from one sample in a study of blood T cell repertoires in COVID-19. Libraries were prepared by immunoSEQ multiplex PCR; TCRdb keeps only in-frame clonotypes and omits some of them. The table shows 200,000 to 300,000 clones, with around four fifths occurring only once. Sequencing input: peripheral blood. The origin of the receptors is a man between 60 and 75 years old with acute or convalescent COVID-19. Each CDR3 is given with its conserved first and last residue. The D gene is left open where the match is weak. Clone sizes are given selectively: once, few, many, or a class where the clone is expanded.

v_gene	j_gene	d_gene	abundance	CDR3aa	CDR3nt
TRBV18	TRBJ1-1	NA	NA	CASSQGQTNTEAFF	TGTGCCAGCTCCCAAGGACAGACGAACACTGAAGCTTTCTTT
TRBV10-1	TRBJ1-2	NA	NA	CASSASGTYGYTF	TGCGCCAGCAGTGCGAGCGGAACGTATGGCTACACCTTC
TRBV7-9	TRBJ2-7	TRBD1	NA	CASSKTGQGADEQYF	TGTGCCAGCAGCAAAACTGGACAGGGGGCGGACGAGCAGTACTTC
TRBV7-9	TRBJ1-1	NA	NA	CASSWGLTGRRATEAFF	TGTGCCAGCAGCTGGGGGCTGACCGGGCGGCGGGCCACTGAAGCTTTCTTT
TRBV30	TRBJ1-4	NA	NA	CAWTAAPTNEKLFF	TGTGCCTGGACAGCGGCTCCTACTAATGAAAAACTGTTTTTT
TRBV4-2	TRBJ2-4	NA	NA	CASSQEGGLGGKNIQYF	TGTGCCAGCAGCCAAGAAGGAGGGCTGGGGGGCAAAAACATTCAGTACTTC
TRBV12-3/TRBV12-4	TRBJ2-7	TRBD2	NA	CASSYGGAYEQYF	TGTGCCAGCAGTTACGGGGGGGCCTACGAGCAGTACTTC
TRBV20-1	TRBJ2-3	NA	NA	CSASVGGGGRDTQYF	TGCAGTGCTAGTGTCGGAGGAGGTGGAAGAGATACGCAGTATTTT
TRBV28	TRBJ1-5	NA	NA	CASSFVRAGNQPQHF	TGTGCCAGCAGTTTTGTCAGGGCCGGCAATCAGCCCCAGCATTTT
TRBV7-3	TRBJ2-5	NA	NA	CASSLMGIRETQYF	TGTGCCAGCAGCTTAATGGGCATTAGGGAGACCCAGTACTTC
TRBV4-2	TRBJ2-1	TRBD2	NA	CASSRSTSGIGDEQFF	TGTGCCAGCAGCCGTTCTACTAGCGGGATAGGGGATGAGCAGTTCTTC
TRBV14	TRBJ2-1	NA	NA	CASSQKGDTYNEQFF	TGTGCCAGCAGCCAGAAGGGGGATACCTACAATGAGCAGTTCTTC
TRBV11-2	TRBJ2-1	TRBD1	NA	CASSMRQGRYNEQFF	TGTGCCAGCAGCATGAGACAGGGCCGATACAATGAGCAGTTCTTC
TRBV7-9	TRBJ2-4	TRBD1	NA	CASSSTGQELAKNIQYF	TGTGCCAGCAGCTCGACGGGACAGGAGCTAGCCAAAAACATTCAGTACTTC
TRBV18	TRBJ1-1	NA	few	CASSPLGHSNTEAFF	TGTGCCAGCTCACCGTTGGGGCATTCGAACACTGAAGCTTTCTTT
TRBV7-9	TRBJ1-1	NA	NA	CASSSDRTTEAFF	TGTGCCAGCAGCAGCGACAGAACTACTGAAGCTTTCTTT
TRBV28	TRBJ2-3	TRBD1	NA	CASSDRGTLDTQYF	TGTGCCAGCAGTGACAGGGGCACGTTAGATACGCAGTATTTT
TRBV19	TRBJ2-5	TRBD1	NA	CASRPTGPGETQYF	TGTGCCAGTAGGCCGACAGGGCCGGGAGAGACCCAGTACTTC
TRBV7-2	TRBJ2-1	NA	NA	CASSLWAYEQFF	TGTGCCAGCAGCTTGTGGGCGTATGAGCAGTTCTTC
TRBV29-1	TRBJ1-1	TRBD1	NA	CSVGTGMNTEAFF	TGCAGCGTTGGGACAGGGATGAACACTGAAGCTTTCTTT
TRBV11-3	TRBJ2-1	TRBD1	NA	CASSVGTGSYNEQFF	TGTGCCAGCAGCGTCGGGACAGGCTCCTACAATGAGCAGTTCTTC
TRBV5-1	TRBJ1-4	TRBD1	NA	CASSLAGQGRTNEKLFF	TGCGCCAGCAGCTTGGCCGGACAGGGTAGAACTAATGAAAAACTGTTTTTT
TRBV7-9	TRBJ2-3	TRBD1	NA	CASSLAHRGSSDTQYF	TGTGCCAGCAGCTTAGCACACAGGGGGTCTTCAGATACGCAGTATTTT
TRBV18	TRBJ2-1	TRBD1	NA	CASSPGQGGPQFF	TGTGCCAGCTCCCCCGGACAGGGGGGGCCTCAGTTCTTC
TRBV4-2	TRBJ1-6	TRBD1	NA	CASSPSNRQGNSPLHF	TGTGCCAGCAGCCCGTCTAATAGACAGGGCAATTCACCCCTCCACTTT
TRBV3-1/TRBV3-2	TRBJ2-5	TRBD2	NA	CASSQEIREGQETQYF	TGTGCCAGCAGCCAAGAAATCCGGGAGGGTCAAGAGACCCAGTACTTC
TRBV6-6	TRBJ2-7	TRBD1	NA	CASRPGQGIHEQYF	TGTGCCAGCAGACCGGGACAGGGGATCCACGAGCAGTACTTC
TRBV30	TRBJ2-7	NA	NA	CAWSERSEQYF	TGTGCCTGGAGTGAACGCAGCGAGCAGTACTTC
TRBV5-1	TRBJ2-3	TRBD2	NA	CASSVWASAGGTDTQYF	TGCGCCAGCAGCGTCTGGGCCAGCGCGGGGGGCACAGATACGCAGTATTTT
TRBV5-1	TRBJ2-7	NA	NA	CASTLGDSSYEQYF	TGCGCCAGCACCTTGGGTGACAGCTCCTACGAGCAGTACTTC
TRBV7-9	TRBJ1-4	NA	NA	CASSLSRAPGLFF	TGTGCCAGCAGCTTATCGAGGGCCCCCGGACTGTTTTTT
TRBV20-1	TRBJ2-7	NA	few	CSARSGHEQYF	TGCAGTGCTAGATCTGGCCACGAGCAGTACTTC
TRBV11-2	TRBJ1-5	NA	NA	CASSFGADQPQHF	TGTGCCAGCAGCTTTGGAGCTGATCAGCCCCAGCATTTT
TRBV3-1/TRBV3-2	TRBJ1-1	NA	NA	CASSQVPMTVNTEAFF	TGTGCCAGCAGCCAAGTACCCATGACAGTAAACACTGAAGCTTTCTTT
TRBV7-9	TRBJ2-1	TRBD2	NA	CASRPLAGVSYNEQFF	TGTGCCAGCAGGCCCTTAGCGGGAGTTTCCTACAATGAGCAGTTCTTC
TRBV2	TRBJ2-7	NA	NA	CASSDYYEQYF	TGTGCCAGCAGTGATTACTACGAGCAGTACTTC
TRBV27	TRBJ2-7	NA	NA	CASSLSTLMAGTSSYEQYF	TGTGCCAGCAGTTTATCGACTCTAATGGCTGGGACTTCTTCATACGAGCAGTACTTC
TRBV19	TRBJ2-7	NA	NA	CASSRRAGESSYEQYF	TGTGCCAGTAGTAGGAGAGCCGGGGAGAGCTCCTACGAGCAGTACTTC
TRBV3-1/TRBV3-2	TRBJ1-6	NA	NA	CASSQGTAAGSPLHF	TGTGCCAGCAGCCAAGGGACGGCCGCGGGGTCACCCCTCCACTTT
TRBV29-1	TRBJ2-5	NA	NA	CSVVSETQYF	TGCAGCGTTGTATCAGAGACCCAGTACTTC
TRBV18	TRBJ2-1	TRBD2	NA	CASSPLAGSYNEQFF	TGTGCCAGCTCACCGCTAGCGGGGTCCTACAATGAGCAGTTCTTC
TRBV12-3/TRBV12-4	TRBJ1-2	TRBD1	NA	CASSFGTGYGYTF	TGTGCCAGCAGTTTCGGGACAGGGTACGGCTACACCTTC
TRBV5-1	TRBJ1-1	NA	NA	CASSSGQPNTEAFF	TGCGCCAGCAGTTCCGGACAGCCGAACACTGAAGCTTTCTTT
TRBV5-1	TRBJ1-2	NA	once	CASRAGTYYGYTF	TGCGCCAGTCGAGCGGGGACTTACTATGGCTACACCTTC
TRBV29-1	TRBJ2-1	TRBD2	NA	CSVEGLSGRLLLNEQFF	TGCAGCGTTGAAGGTCTCAGCGGGAGGCTCCTACTCAATGAGCAGTTCTTC
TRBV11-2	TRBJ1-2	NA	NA	CASSSSGDYGYTF	TGTGCCAGCAGCTCATCGGGGGACTATGGCTACACCTTC
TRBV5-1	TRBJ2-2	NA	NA	CASSLTRPRVTGELFF	TGCGCCAGCAGCTTGACCCGCCCTCGGGTCACCGGGGAGCTGTTTTTT